Following are 8 T cell receptor beta chains from one sample sequenced in a study of T cell responses to AZD1222 COVID-19 vaccine. Method: immunoSEQ multiplex PCR; TCRdb's copy keeps in-frame clones and lacks some. The sample lists tens of thousands of clones, 80% to 95% seen once, with around 5.1% in the top ten. The source was peripheral blood, collected 28 days after the second AZD1222 dose. These receptors were taken from an adult who received the AZD1222 COVID-19 vaccine.

The genes are TRBV5-6 and TRBJ1-6; 7 bases are a match to TRBD1. CDR1 SGHDT and CDR2 YYEEEE come from the germline V gene. The CDR3 consists of 15 residues. J was trimmed by 9 bases and V by 0 bases; bases with no gene match: 6. The CDR3 loop is CASSLGQGLGSPLHF. The CDR3 DNA sequence: TGTGCCAGCAGCTTGGGACAGGGTCTGGGTTCACCCCTCCACTTT.

The V and J genes are TRBV30 and TRBJ2-7, with 9 positions matching TRBD1. The J segment lost 3 bases and the V segment lost 8 bases, leaving 17 bases of the junction unmatched. Germline V CDR1 and CDR2: GTSNPN, SVGIG (reference sequence). This CDR3 is 16 amino acids long. The CDR3 is CAQLGKVRTGVYEQYF. The CDR3 coding sequence is TGTGCCCAACTCGGAAAAGTCAGGACAGGGGTCTACGAGCAGTACTTC.

The chain has TRBV3-1 (or the pseudogene TRBV3-2) and TRBJ2-1, with 7 bases lining up with TRBD2. Unmatched junction bases numbered 3, after V lost 4 bases and J lost 3 bases. Germline V gene data show CDR1 as LGHDT and CDR2 as YNNKEL (reference sequence). This CDR3 has 14 residues. CDR3 in amino acids: CASSRTRIYNEQFF. The DNA for the CDR3 is TGTGCCAGCAGCCGGACTAGGATCTACAATGAGCAGTTCTTC.

This clone turned up a few times. The genes are TRBV5-1 and TRBJ2-7, with TRBD2 as a possible D gene (5 bases). This CDR3 has 14 residues. CDR1 and CDR2 from the germline V gene are SGHRS and YFSETQ. With 2 bases removed from V and 2 bases from J, the gap between germline ends came to 11 bases. CDR3 sequence reads: CASSFLGETYEQYF. The CDR3 DNA reads TGCGCCAGCAGCTTCCTCGGGGAAACCTACGAGCAGTACTTC.

This rearrangement joins TRBV6-5 to TRBJ2-3; TRBD2 agrees at 7 bases. V was pared by 7 bases and J by 5 bases, with 9 bases of the junction left unmatched. The CDR3 loop spans 14 amino acids. The germline V gene encodes CDR1 MNHEY and CDR2 SVGAGI. The CDR3: CASKEAGALDTQYF. The CDR3 bases are TGTGCCAGCAAGGAGGCGGGAGCTTTAGATACGCAGTATTTT.

CDR3: CASSQADMNYGYTF. Written as DNA, the CDR3 is TGCGCCAGCAGCCAAGCGGACATGAACTATGGCTACACCTTC. V gene TRBV4-1 combines with J gene TRBJ1-2; TRBD1 might be the D (5 bases). The V gene lost 1 base and the J gene lost 2 bases, with 8 bases spanning the gap. CDR1 MGHRA and CDR2 YSYEKL come from the germline V gene. CDR3 length: 14 amino acids.

This rearrangement joins TRBV7-8 to TRBJ2-1; a weak D match, TRBD2 (6 bases). Germline CDR1 and CDR2: SGHVS and FQNEAQ. The CDR3 consists of 15 residues. Trimming left V 2 bases short and J 8 bases short, with 16 bases between. The CDR3 DNA follows: TGTGCCAGCAGCTTACAAGATAGCGGCTTTGATGAGCAGTTCTTC. It encodes CASSLQDSGFDEQFF.

The genes are TRBV7-6 and TRBJ2-1, with 8 nucleotides matching TRBD1. The length of the CDR3 is 15 residues. Germline CDR1 reads SGHVS; CDR2 reads FNYEAQ. V shed 2 bases, J shed 5 bases, and the junction held 5 bases outside the gene matches. The CDR3 nucleotides read TGTGCCAGCAGCTTATGGGACAGGACAAACAATGAGCAGTTCTTC. Translating gives CASSLWDRTNNEQFF.